One and the same sample provided the 10 T cell receptor beta chains below, sequenced in a study of preoperative IRX-2 immunotherapy in early breast cancer. Profiled with immunoSEQ multiplex PCR; TCRdb holds only in-frame clones, not every one. The sample includes around 29,000 clones, under 90% seen only once; the top ten take 3% to 3.5%. Sample treatment: preoperative locoregional IRX-2 cytokine immunotherapy. The sample was acquired from a patient treated with IRX-2 immunotherapy. These receptors were obtained from a human donor with breast cancer.

The chain carries TRBV5-1 and TRBJ2-1; D is unresolved. The CDR3 has 16 residues. Germline CDR1 is SGHRS and CDR2 is YFSETQ. V lost 7 bases and J lost 0, with 17 bases in between. Here the CDR3 DNA reads TGCGCCAGCTGGGTGACTTATTCGAGCTCCTACAATGAGCAGTTCTTC. This gives the protein CASWVTYSSSYNEQFF. Supplemented by reference TRBV5-1 and TRBJ2-1, the full variable domain reads KAGVTQTPRYLIKTRGQQVTLSCSPISGHRSVSWYQQTPGQGLQFLFEYFSETQRNKGNFPGRFSGRQFSNSRSEMNVSTLELGDSALYLCASWVTYSSSYNEQFFGPGTRLTVL.

V usage is TRBV7-1 and J usage is TRBJ2-7, with no clear D. TRBV7-1 is an open reading frame whose function is uncertain. The CDR3 is made up of 13 amino acids. V lost 4 bases, J lost 2 bases, and 9 bases lay in between. CDR3 region: CASSFGGAYEQYF. The CDR3, as DNA: TGTGCCAGCAGCTTTGGTGGAGCCTACGAGCAGTACTTC.

The V and J genes are TRBV6-8 and TRBJ1-2; TRBD1 might be the D (5 bases). Germline V gene lookup returns CDR1 MNHGY and CDR2 SAAAGT. With 10 bases removed from V and 7 bases from J, the gap between germline ends came to 25 bases. This CDR3 region has 15 residues. The CDR3 sequence: CAINRGVDVAGGYTF. For the CDR3, the DNA is TGTGCCATCAATCGGGGGGTTGACGTTGCTGGTGGCTACACCTTC.

This chain connects TRBV15 to TRBJ2-1, with no clear D. V dropped 0 bases and J dropped 4 bases, with 13 bases sitting between them. Per the germline V gene, CDR1 is LNHNV and CDR2 is YYDKDF (reference sequence). This CDR3 is built from 16 residues. This CDR3 is CATSREPGRGYNEQFF. The CDR3 DNA sequence: TGTGCCACCAGCAGAGAACCAGGACGTGGGTACAATGAGCAGTTCTTC.

V gene TRBV6-4 combines with J gene TRBJ1-5; D gene uncertain. CDR1 is MRHNA, CDR2 SNTAGT, per germline. Deletions cut 10 bases from V and 7 bases from J, with 11 bases between. CDR3 length equals 11 residues. CDR3 protein: CAIGRRQPQHF. In DNA form, the CDR3 reads TGTGCCATCGGACGTAGACAGCCCCAGCATTTT.

This chain connects TRBV11-3 to TRBJ2-5, with D possibly TRBD2 on 6 matching bases. CDR1 is SGHNT, CDR2 YENEEA, per germline. The CDR3 is made up of 15 amino acids. V lost 3 bases, J lost 0 bases, and 11 bases lay in between. The DNA of the CDR3 is TGTGCCAGCAGCTTGGGCAGGGACTACCAAGAGACCCAGTACTTC. Translated: CASSLGRDYQETQYF.

In DNA, the CDR3 is TGTGCCAGCAGTTTATGGAAGGGCCTGGGCGGTATGAATAATTCACCCCTCCACTTT. Its protein is CASSLWKGLGGMNNSPLHF. The chain has TRBV28 and TRBJ1-6; D remains ambiguous. The CDR3 has 19 amino acids. Trimming cost V 0 bases and J 5 bases, with 20 bases left between them. Germline assignment: CDR1 MDHEN and CDR2 SYDVKM.

The chain combines TRBV6-8 with TRBJ1-1; 8 bases line up with TRBD1. CDR1 is MNHGY and CDR2 is SAAAGT in the germline V gene. The length of the CDR3 is 14 residues. The V segment lost 5 bases and the J segment 8 bases; nucleotides outside the gene matches: 10. This CDR3 reads CASSRTGPLVEAFF. The CDR3 nucleotides read TGTGCCAGCAGTCGGACAGGGCCGTTGGTAGAAGCTTTCTTT.

There are a few counts of this clone. This rearrangement joins TRBV11-3 to TRBJ1-4; 7 bases are shared with TRBD1. The germline gives CDR1 SGHNT, CDR2 YENEEA. Trimming took 5 bases from V and 7 from J; bases not matched to a gene: 10. The CDR3 consists of 15 residues. The CDR3 protein is CASSRSPDRVEKLFF. The CDR3 DNA sequence: TGTGCCAGCAGCCGATCTCCCGACAGGGTTGAAAAACTGTTTTTT.

This clone was recorded only once. The rearrangement uses TRBV6-4 and TRBJ1-2; D call uncertain. V shed 6 bases and J shed 4 bases, with 9 bases lying between them. The CDR3 contains 12 residues. Germline loops: CDR1 MRHNA, CDR2 SNTAGT. CDR3 DNA sequence: TGTGCCAGCAGCGGGGATGTCTATGGCTACACCTTC. Its translation is CASSGDVYGYTF.